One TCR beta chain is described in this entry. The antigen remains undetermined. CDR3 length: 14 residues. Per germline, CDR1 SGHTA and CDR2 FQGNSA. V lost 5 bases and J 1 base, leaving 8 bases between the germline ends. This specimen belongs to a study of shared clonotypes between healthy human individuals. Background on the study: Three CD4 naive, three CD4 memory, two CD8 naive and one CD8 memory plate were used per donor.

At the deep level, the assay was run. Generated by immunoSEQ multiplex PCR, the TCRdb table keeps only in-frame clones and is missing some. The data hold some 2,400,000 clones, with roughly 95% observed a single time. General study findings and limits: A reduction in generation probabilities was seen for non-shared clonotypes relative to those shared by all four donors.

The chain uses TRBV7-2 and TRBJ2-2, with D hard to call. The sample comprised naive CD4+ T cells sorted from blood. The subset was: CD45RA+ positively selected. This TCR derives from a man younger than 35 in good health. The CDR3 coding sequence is TGTGCCAGCAGCCCGGTGGGGAACACCGGGGAGCTGTTTTTT. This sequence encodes CASSPVGNTGELFF.